This T cell receptor beta chain was retrieved from a study of blood T cell repertoires in COVID-19. Study-level background: Material from acute and convalescent COVID-19 was sourced from the United States, Italy and Spain. Sample material is recorded as cDNA or gDNA derived from T cells, B-cell-depleted T cells, or PBMCs.

The authors' processing: Scientists estimated how many nucleated cells there were by amplifying reference gene primers. TCRdb's copy holds only in-frame clones and misses some; the assay was immunoSEQ multiplex PCR. The V and J calls and clone size are taken from that table; D and trimming were inferred from the DNA. Here the sample spans approximately 220,000 clones, approximately 88% being singletons. The CDR3 loop spans 16 amino acids. The TCR sequence derives from a man aged 35 to 55 with acute or convalescent COVID-19. The chain is built from TRBV21-1 and TRBJ2-7; the tabulated D call, TRBD2, remains unverified against the DNA. TRBV21-1 is reported as a pseudogene. Sample: peripheral blood. This CDR3 is CASSKTQKGRGYEQYF. The CDR3 DNA reads TGTGCCAGCAGCAAAACCCAAAAAGGTAGAGGCTACGAGCAGTACTTC.